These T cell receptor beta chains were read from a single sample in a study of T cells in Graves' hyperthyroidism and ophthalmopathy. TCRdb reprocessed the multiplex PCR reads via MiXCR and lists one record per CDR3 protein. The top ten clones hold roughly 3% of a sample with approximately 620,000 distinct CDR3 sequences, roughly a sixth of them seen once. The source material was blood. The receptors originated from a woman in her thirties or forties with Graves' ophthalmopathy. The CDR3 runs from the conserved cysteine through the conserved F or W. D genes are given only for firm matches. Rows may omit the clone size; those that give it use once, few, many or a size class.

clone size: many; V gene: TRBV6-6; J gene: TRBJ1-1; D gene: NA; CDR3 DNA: TGTGCCAGCAGTTACGGCAGACTGAACACTGAAGCTTTCTTT; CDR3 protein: CASSYGRLNTEAFF
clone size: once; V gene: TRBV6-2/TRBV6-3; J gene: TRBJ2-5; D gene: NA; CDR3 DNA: TGTGCCAGCAAGGTCGGGAGTGGGACCCAGTACTTC; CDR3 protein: CASKVGSGTQYF
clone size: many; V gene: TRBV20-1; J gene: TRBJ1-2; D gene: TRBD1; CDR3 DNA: TGCAGTGCTAGGTTCGGACAGGCGGATGGCTACACCTTC; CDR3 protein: CSARFGQADGYTF
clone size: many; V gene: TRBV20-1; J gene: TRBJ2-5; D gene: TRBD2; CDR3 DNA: TGCAGTGCCACCAGCGGGAGGGGGCAAGAGACCCAGTACTTC; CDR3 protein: CSATSGRGQETQYF
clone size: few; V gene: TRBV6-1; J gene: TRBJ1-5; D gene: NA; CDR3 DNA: TGTGCCAGCAGTGAAGCCCAGCCGAGCCAGCCCCAGCATTTT; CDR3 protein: CASSEAQPSQPQHF
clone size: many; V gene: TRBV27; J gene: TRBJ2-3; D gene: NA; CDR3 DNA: TGTGCCAGCACAAGCGCTGGGGGGAGCACAGATACGCAGTATTTT; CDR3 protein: CASTSAGGSTDTQYF
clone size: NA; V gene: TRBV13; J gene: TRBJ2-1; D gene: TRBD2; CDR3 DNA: TGTGCCAGCAGCTCAGGATTAGCGGGAGGGCCTCGGTTCTTC; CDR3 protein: CASSSGLAGGPRFF
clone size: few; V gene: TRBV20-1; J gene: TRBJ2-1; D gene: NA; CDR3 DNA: TGCAGTGCCCAACCTTCAGGGTTACCCTACAATGAGCAGTTCTTC; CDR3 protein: CSAQPSGLPYNEQFF
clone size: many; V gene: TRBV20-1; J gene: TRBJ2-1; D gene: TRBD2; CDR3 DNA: TGCAGTGCACCTCAAGGGACTAGCGGGAGTTGGAGCAATGAGCAGTTCTTC; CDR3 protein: CSAPQGTSGSWSNEQFF
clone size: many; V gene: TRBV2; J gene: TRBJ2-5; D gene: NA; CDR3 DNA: TGTGCCAGCAGTGTTTCCGAAGAGACCCAGTACTTC; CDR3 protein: CASSVSEETQYF
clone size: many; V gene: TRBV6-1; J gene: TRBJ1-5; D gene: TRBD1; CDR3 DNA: TGTGCCAGCAGTGAAGACAGGGGGCCTCAACAGCCCCAGCATTTT; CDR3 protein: CASSEDRGPQQPQHF
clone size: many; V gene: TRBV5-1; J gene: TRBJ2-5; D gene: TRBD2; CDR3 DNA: TGCGCCAGCAGCTTACTGACTAGCGGACCTGCAGAGACCCAGTACTTC; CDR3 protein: CASSLLTSGPAETQYF
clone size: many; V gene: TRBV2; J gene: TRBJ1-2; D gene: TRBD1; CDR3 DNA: TGTGCCAGCACCTTAACCGGGACAGGGGAAGGCTACACCTTC; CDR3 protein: CASTLTGTGEGYTF
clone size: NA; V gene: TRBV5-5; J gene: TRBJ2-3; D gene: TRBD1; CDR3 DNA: TGTGCCAGCAGCACGGCCGGGACAGGGTTCACAGATACGCAGTATTTT; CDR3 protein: CASSTAGTGFTDTQYF
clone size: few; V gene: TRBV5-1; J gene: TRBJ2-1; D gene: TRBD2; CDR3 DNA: TGCGCCAGCAGCTTCCTAGCGGGAGGGCCCCAGGAGCAGTTCTTC; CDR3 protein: CASSFLAGGPQEQFF
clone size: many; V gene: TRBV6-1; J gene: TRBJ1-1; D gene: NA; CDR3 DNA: TGTGCCAGCAGGGAACCGGAGGGTGACACTGAAGCTTTCTTT; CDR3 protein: CASREPEGDTEAFF
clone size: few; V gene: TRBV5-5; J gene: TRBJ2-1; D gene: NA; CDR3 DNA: TGTGCCAGCAGCTTGGTGATGGACTATCCCCTAAGTTCCTTATACAATGAGCAGTTCTTC; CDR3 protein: CASSLVMDYPLSSLYNEQFF
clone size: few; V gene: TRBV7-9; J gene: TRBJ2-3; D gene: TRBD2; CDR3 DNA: TGTGCCAGCAGCTTAGGTAGAATGGTGAGCGGGGCAGATACGCAGTATTTT; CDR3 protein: CASSLGRMVSGADTQYF
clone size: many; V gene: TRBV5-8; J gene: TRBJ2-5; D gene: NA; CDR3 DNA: TGTGCCAGCAGTTATGCTAACCAAGAGACCCAGTACTTC; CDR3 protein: CASSYANQETQYF
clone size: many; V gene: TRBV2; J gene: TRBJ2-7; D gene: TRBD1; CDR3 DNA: TGTGCCAGCAACCGGGACAGCACCTACGAGCAGTACTTC; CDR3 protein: CASNRDSTYEQYF
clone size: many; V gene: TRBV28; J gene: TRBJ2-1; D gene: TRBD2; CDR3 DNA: TGTGCCAGCAGTTCCACTATACTAGCGGGAGGGCCCTACAATGAGCAGTTCTTC; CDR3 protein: CASSSTILAGGPYNEQFF
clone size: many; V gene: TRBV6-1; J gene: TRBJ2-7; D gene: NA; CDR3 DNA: TGTGCCAGCAGGAGCGGGCCGCTAAGCTACGAGCAGTACTTC; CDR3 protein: CASRSGPLSYEQYF
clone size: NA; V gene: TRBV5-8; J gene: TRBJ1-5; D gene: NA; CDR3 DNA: TGTGCCAGCAGCGGCGGAAGACAGCATCAGCCCCAGCATTTT; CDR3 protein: CASSGGRQHQPQHF
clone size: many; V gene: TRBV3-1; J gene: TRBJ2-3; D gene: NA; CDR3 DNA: TGTGCCAGCAGCCCAGTTGGGCGGCCGAGCGATTTCAATACGCAGTATTTT; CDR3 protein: CASSPVGRPSDFNTQYF
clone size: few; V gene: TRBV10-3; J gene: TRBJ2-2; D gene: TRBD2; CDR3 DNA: TGTGCCACCCGGGGGGGGGACACCGGGGAGCTGTTTTTT; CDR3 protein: CATRGGDTGELFF
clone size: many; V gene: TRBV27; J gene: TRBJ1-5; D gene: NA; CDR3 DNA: TGTGCCAGCAGTTTCGGGCACGGTAGCAATCAGCCCCAGCATTTT; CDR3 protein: CASSFGHGSNQPQHF
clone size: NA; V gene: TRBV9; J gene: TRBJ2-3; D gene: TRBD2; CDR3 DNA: TGTGCCAGCAGCGTGACTAGCGGCTCTAGCACAGATACGCAGTATTTT; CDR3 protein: CASSVTSGSSTDTQYF
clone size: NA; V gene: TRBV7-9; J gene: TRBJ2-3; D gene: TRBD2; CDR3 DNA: TGTGCCAGCAGCTATACTAGCGGAACAGATACGCAGTATTTT; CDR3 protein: CASSYTSGTDTQYF
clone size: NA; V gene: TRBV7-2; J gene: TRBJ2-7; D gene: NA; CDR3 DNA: TGTGCCAGCAGCTTACGCAGGGCCTACGAGCAGTACTTC; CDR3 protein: CASSLRRAYEQYF
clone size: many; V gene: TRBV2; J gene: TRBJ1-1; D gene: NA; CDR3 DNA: TGTGCCAGCAGTGGAGGTTATCCCCGCACTGAAGCTTTCTTT; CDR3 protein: CASSGGYPRTEAFF
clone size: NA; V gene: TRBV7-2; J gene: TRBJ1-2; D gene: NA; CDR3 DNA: TGTGCCAGCAGCAATAACAGGGAAAGCTATGGCTACACCTTC; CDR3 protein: CASSNNRESYGYTF
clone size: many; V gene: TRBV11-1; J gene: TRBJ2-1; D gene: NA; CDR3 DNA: TGTGCCAGCAGCTTAACTAGGTCTCTTTTGGGTGAGCAGTTCTTC; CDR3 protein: CASSLTRSLLGEQFF
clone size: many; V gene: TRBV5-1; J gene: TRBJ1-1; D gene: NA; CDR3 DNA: TGCGCCAGCAGCTTGGTTGGCAGAACTGAAGCTTTCTTT; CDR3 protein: CASSLVGRTEAFF
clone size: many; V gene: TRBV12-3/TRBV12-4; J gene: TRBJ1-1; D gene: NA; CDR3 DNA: TGTGCCAGCAGGGGGAAGGGCCCAGCTTTCTTT; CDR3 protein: CASRGKGPAFF
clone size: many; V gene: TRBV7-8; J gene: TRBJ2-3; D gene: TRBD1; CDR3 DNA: TGTGCCAGCAGCTCGTTAACCGGGACAGGGGACACAGATACGCAGTATTTT; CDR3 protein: CASSSLTGTGDTDTQYF
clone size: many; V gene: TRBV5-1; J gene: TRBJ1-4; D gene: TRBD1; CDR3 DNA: TGCGCCAGCAGGGGGACAGTTGCAACTAATGAAAAACTGTTTTTT; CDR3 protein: CASRGTVATNEKLFF
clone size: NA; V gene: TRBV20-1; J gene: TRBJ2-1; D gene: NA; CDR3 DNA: TGCAGTGCTCGGGGCCTCTACAATGAGCAGTTCTTC; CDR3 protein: CSARGLYNEQFF
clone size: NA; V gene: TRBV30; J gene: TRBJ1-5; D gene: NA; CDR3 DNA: TGTGCCTGGAGTGTGACGGACGATCAGCCCCAGCATTTT; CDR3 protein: CAWSVTDDQPQHF
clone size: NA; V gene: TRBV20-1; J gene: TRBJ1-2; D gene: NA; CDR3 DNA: TGCAGTGCTAACCAGGGGTATAATGGCTACACCTTC; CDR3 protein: CSANQGYNGYTF
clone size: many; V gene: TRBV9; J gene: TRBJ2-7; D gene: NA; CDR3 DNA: TGTGCCAGCAGCCCCCAGCCGTCCCGGGAGCAGTACTTC; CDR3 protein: CASSPQPSREQYF
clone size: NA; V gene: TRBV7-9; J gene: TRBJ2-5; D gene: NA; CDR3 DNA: TGTGCCAGCAGCTTATCTGGGTACCAAGAGACCCAGTACTTC; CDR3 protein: CASSLSGYQETQYF